This T cell receptor (beta chain) was captured in a study of T cell responses to AZD1222 COVID-19 vaccine. Study-level findings and limits: Baseline seropositives among AZD1222 recipients totaled only six or seven. As reported, nearly half of all spike-specific TCRs target variant regions that are unmutated. The CD4 TCRs associated with vaccination extended across spike and predominated at 160-218 and 743-854. The sample set comprised mostly white British donors with more females, and clonal diversity was possibly underestimated.

In regard to this clone: Its specificity is unknown.

The V end was cut by 7 bases, the J end by 2 bases, with 12 bases between. Per the germline V gene, CDR1 is ENHRY and CDR2 is SYGVKD. The length of the CDR3 is 13 residues. Here immunoSEQ multiplex PCR was the method, and the copy in TCRdb shows in-frame clones only, minus some. The table records around 130,000 clones, over 85% of them present only once. The chain has TRBV10-3 and TRBJ2-7; D perhaps matches TRBD1 (6 bases). The TCR comes from an adult who received the AZD1222 COVID-19 vaccine. Source: peripheral blood, taken 28 days after the second AZD1222 dose. This CDR3 reads CAITSDRAYEQYF. Here the CDR3 DNA reads TGTGCCATCACTTCGGACAGAGCCTACGAGCAGTACTTC.